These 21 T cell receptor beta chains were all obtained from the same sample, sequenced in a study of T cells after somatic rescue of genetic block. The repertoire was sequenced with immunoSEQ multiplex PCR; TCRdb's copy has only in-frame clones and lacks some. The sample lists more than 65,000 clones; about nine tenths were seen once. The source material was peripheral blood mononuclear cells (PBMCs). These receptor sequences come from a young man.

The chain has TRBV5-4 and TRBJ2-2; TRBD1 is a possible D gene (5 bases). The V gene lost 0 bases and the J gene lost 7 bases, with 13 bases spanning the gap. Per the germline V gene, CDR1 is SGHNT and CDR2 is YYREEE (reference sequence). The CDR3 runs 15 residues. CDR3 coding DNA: TGTGCCAGCAGCTTGGACAGGCCCCCGGGCGGGGAGCTGTTTTTT. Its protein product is CASSLDRPPGGELFF.

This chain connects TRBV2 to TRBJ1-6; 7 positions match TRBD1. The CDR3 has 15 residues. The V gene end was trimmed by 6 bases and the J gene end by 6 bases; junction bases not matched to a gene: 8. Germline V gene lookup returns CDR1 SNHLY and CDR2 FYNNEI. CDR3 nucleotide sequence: TGTGCCAGCAGCGGAGTGACAGGGATTAATTCACCCCTCCACTTT. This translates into CASSGVTGINSPLHF.

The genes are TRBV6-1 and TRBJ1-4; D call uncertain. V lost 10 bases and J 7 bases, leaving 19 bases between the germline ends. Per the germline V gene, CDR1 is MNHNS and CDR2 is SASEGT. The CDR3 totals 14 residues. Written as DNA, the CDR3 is TGTGCCACCGAGCCTCAGGCAGGCGTTGAAAAACTGTTTTTT. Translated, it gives CATEPQAGVEKLFF.

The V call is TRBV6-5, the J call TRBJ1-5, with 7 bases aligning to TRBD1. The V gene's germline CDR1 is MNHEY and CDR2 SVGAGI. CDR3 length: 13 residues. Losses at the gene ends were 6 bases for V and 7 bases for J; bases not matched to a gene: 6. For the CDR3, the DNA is TGTGCCAGCAGGATACAGGGGCACCAGCCCCAGCATTTT. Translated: CASRIQGHQPQHF.

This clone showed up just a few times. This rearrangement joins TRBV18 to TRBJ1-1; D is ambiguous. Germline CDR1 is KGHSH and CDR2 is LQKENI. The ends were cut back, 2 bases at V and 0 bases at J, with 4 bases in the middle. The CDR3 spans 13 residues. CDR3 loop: CASSPGLNTEAFF. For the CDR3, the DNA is TGTGCCAGCTCACCAGGATTGAACACTGAAGCTTTCTTT.

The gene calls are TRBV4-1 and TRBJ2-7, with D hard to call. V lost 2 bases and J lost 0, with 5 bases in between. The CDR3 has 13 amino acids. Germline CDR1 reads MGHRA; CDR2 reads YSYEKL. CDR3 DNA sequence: TGCGCCAGCAGCCAACAAGGCTCCTACGAGCAGTACTTC. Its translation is CASSQQGSYEQYF.

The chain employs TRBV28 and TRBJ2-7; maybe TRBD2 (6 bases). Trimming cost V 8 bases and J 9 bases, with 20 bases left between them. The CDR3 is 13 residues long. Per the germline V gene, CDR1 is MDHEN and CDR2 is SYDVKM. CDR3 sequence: CASGSGRPNGQYF. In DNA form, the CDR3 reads TGTGCCAGCGGTAGCGGAAGGCCTAACGGGCAGTACTTC.

The DNA for the CDR3 is TGTGCCAGCAGCGTAGGGGGGGAAGAGACCCAGTACTTC. It translates to CASSVGGEETQYF. The chain joins TRBV9 to TRBJ2-5, with D possibly matching TRBD2 (6 bases). Germline lookup yields CDR1 SGDLS and CDR2 YYNGEE. The CDR3 spans 13 residues. V was trimmed by 0 bases and J by 3 bases, leaving 6 bases between them.

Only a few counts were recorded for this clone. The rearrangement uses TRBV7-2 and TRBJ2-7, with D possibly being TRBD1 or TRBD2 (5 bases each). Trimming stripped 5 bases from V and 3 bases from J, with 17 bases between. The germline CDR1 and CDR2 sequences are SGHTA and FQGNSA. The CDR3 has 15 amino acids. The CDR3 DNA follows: TGTGCCAGCAGCACGGGACCGCTACAGAACTACGAGCAGTACTTC. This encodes CASSTGPLQNYEQYF.

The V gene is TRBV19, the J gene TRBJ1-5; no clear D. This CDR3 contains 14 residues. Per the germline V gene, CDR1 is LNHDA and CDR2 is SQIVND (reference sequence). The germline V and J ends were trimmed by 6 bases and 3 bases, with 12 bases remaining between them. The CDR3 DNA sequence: TGTGCCAGTAGGACTAGAGATTACAATCAGCCCCAGCATTTT. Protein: CASRTRDYNQPQHF.

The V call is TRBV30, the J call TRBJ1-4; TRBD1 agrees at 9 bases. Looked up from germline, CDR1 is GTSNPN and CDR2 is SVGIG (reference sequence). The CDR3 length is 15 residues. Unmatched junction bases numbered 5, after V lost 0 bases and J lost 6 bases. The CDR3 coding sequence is TGTGCCTGGAGTGTACCGAGGACAGGGGATGAAAAACTGTTTTTT. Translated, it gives CAWSVPRTGDEKLFF.

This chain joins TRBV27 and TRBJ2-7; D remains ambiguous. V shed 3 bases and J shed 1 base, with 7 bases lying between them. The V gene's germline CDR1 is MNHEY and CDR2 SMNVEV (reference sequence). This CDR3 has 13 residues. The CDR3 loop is CASSFAVSYEQYF. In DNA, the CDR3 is TGTGCCAGCAGTTTCGCGGTTTCCTACGAGCAGTACTTC.

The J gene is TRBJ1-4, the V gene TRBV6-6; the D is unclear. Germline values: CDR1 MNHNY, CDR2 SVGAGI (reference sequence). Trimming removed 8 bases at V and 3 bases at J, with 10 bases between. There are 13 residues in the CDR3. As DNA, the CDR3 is TGTGCCAGCGGGTCGCGATCTAATGAAAAACTGTTTTTT. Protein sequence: CASGSRSNEKLFF.

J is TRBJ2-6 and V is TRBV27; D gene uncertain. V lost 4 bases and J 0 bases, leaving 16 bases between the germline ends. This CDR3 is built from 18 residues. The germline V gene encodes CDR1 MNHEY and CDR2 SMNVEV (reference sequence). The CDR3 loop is CASSYESYYYSGANVLTF. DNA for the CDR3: TGTGCCAGCAGTTACGAGTCTTACTATTACTCTGGGGCCAACGTCCTGACTTTC.

The CDR3, as DNA: TGTGCCACCAGCAGAACAAGGGCTAGCGGGAGTGAGACCCAGTACTTC. It specifies CATSRTRASGSETQYF. The chain recombines TRBV15 with TRBJ2-5; 10 bases map to TRBD2. After removal of 2 bases from V and 5 bases from J, the junction contained 8 bases not matched to a gene. The V gene's germline CDR1 is LNHNV and CDR2 YYDKDF (reference sequence). This CDR3 comprises 16 residues.

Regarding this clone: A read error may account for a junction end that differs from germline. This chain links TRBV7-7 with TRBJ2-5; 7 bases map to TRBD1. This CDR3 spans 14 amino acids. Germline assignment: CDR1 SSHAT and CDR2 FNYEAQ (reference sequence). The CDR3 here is CASSLGAGGETQYF. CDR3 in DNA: TGTGCTAGCAGCTTAGGGGCAGGGGGTGAGACCCAGTACTTC.

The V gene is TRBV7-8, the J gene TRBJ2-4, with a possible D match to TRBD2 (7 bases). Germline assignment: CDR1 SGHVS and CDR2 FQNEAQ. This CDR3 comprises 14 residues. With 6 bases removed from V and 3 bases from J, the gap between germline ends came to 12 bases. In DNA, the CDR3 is TGTGCCAGCAGTCAAGGGGGGGACAAAAACATTCAGTACTTC. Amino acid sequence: CASSQGGDKNIQYF.

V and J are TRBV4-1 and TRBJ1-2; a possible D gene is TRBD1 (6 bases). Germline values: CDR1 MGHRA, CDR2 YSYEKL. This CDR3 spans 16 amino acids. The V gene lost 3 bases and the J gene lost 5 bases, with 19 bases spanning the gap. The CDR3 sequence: CASSQAERDIRYGYTF. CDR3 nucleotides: TGCGCCAGCAGCCAGGCCGAACGGGACATTCGATATGGCTACACCTTC.

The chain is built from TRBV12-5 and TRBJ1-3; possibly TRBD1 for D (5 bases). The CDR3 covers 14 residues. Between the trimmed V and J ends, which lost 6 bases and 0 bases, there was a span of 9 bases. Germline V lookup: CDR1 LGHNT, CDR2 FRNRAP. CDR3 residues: CASGLDSSGNTIYF. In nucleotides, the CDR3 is TGTGCTAGTGGACTCGACAGCTCTGGAAACACCATATATTTT.

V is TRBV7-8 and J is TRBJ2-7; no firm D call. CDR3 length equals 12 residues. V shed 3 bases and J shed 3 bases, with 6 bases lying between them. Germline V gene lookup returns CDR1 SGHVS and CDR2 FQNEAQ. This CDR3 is CASSLSGYEQYF. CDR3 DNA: TGTGCCAGCAGCTTGAGTGGCTACGAGCAGTACTTC.

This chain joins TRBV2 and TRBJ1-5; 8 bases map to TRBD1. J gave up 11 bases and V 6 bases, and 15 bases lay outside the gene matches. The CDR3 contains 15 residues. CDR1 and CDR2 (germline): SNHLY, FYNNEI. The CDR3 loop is CASSVGQDFMVAQHF. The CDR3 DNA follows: TGTGCCAGCAGCGTGGGACAGGACTTCATGGTGGCCCAGCATTTT.